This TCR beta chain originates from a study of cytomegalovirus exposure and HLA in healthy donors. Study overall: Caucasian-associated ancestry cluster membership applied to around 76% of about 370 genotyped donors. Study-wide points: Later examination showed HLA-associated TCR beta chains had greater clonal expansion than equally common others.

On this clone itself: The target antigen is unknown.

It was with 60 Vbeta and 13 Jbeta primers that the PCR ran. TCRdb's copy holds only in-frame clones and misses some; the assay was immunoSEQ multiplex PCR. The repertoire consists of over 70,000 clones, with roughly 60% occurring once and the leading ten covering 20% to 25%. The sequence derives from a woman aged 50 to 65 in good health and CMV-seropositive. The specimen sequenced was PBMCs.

CDR3 nucleotide sequence: TGTGCCAGCAGCGTACGGGACAGGGCCGGTTCACCCCTCCACTTT. This sequence encodes CASSVRDRAGSPLHF. The chain joins TRBV9 to TRBJ1-6, with TRBD1 matching 9 bases. The CDR3 contains 15 residues. J gave up 9 bases and V 1 base, and 5 bases lay outside the gene matches. Germline V CDR1 and CDR2: SGDLS, YYNGEE.